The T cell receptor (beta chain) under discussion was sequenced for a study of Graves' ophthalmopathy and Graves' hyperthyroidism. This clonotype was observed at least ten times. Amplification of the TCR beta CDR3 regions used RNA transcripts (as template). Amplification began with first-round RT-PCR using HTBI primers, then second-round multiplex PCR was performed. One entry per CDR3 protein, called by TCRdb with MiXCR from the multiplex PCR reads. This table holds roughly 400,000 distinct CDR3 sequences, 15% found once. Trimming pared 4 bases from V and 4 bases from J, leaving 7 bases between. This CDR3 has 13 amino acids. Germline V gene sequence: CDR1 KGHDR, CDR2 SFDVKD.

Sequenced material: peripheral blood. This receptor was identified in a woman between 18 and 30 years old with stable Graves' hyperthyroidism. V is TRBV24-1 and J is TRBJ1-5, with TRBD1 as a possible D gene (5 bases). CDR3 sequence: CATSERQNQPQHF. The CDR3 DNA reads TGTGCCACCAGTGAAAGACAGAATCAGCCCCAGCATTTT.